This T cell receptor (beta chain) was found in a study of CD8+CD57+ T cells in acquired aplastic anemia. For the study at large: CD4+ cell libraries from healthy donors averaged roughly 10 million reads. Broader study findings: The study found no significant CD8+ Simpson's diversity difference between patients and controls.

On this clonotype itself: No antigen is known for it.

Germline CDR1 MGHDK, CDR2 SYGVNS. This CDR3 has 14 amino acids. The germline V and J ends were trimmed by 3 bases and 0 bases, with 8 bases remaining between them. Using genomic DNA as the template, TCR beta VDJ and CDR3 profiling was carried out. TCRdb processed the reads anew with MiXCR; each CDR3 protein has one entry. The sample records a few hundred thousand distinct CDR3 sequences, over 60% being singletons. This receptor was taken from a human donor in good health. The sample consisted of sorted CD4+, CD8+, or CD8+CD57+ T cells (not recorded which) from PBMCs. V usage is TRBV25-1 and J usage is TRBJ1-2; D remains unclear. CDR3 amino acids: CASSELGANYGYTF. DNA for the CDR3: TGTGCCAGCAGTGAGTTAGGTGCTAACTATGGCTACACCTTC.